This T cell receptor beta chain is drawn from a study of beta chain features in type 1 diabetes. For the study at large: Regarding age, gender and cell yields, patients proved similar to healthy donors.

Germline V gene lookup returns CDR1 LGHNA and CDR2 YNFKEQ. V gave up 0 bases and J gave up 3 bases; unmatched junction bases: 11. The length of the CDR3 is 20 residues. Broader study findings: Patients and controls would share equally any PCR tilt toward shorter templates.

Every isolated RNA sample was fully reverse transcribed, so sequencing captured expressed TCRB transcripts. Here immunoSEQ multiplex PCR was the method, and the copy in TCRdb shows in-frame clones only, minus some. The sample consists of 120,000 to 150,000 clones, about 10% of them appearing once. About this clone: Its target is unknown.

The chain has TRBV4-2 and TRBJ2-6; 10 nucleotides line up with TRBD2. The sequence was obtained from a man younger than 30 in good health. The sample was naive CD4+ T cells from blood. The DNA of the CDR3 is TGTGCCAGCAGCCAAGAACCCCAAAGACTAGCGGGCCGTGGGGCCAACGTCCTGACTTTC. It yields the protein CASSQEPQRLAGRGANVLTF.